This T cell receptor (beta chain) was profiled in a study of blood T cell repertoires in COVID-19. Germline values: CDR1 MNHNS, CDR2 SASEGT. Deletions cut 2 bases from V and 7 bases from J, with 14 bases between. The CDR3 is made up of 15 amino acids. In the original processing: Using reference gene primer amplification, nucleated cell counts were estimated. Produced via immunoSEQ multiplex PCR; TCRdb's table is partial and in-frame only. V and J calls plus clone size are reproduced from that table; the DNA served to infer D and trimming. The sample has about 88,000 clones; approximately 86% are singletons.

This TCR came from a male donor with acute or convalescent COVID-19. Input material: peripheral blood. J is TRBJ2-2 and V is TRBV6-1; perhaps TRBD1 as D (5 bases). The CDR3, as DNA: TGTGCCAGCAGTGAAAGGAGTCAGGGAAACGGGGAGCTGTTTTTT. Protein: CASSERSQGNGELFF.